What follows are 21 T cell receptor beta chains derived from one specimen sequenced in a study of response to subunit inactivated influenza vaccine. TCRdb reprocessed the RT-PCR reads via MiXCR and lists one record per CDR3 protein. The sample gives about 540,000 distinct CDR3 sequences, under 30% of which show up once; about 2.8% is in the top ten. This sample was also put to use in a study of T cells expressing NK-cell markers. From that second work: The authors made TCR beta cDNA libraries by 5'RACE template switching. This switching added a universal primer site and UMIs.

Specimen: CD4+ T cells sorted from PBMCs, collected roughly 12 days after vaccination. Receptor source: a man aged 50-59 years who received an inactivated influenza vaccine.

The chain's CDR3 is CASSQRLAGGFWFF. The CDR3 DNA sequence: TGTGCCAGCAGCCAAAGACTAGCGGGAGGATTTTGGTTCTTC. The J gene is TRBJ2-1, the V gene TRBV3-1; TRBD2 matches 13 bases. The CDR3 runs to 14 residues. Looked up from germline, CDR1 is LGHDT and CDR2 is YNNKEL (reference sequence). V dropped 2 bases and J dropped 15; count of bases not matched to a gene: 7.

This chain links TRBV20-1 with TRBJ2-3, with D perhaps TRBD1 (6 bases). Trimming shortened V by 5 bases and J by 0 bases, and 9 bases separated the two germline ends. Per germline, CDR1 DFQATT and CDR2 SNEGSKA (reference sequence). The CDR3 is 13 residues long. The CDR3 loop reads CSAFDRSTDTQYF. CDR3 DNA sequence: TGCAGTGCTTTCGACAGGAGCACAGATACGCAGTATTTT.

This clonotype showed up just a few times. J is TRBJ2-7 and V is TRBV7-2; TRBD1 agrees at 11 bases. The CDR3 covers 15 residues. The germline CDR1 and CDR2 sequences are SGHTA and FQGNSA. The V and J ends lost 2 bases and 4 bases, in that order; junction bases with no gene match: 4. This chain's CDR3 is CASSLQGQGAYEQYF. The CDR3 DNA reads TGTGCCAGCAGCTTACAAGGACAGGGGGCTTACGAGCAGTACTTC.

V is TRBV27 and J is TRBJ1-1, with 7 nucleotides matching TRBD1. Germline V lookup: CDR1 MNHEY, CDR2 SMNVEV (reference sequence). This CDR3 contains 14 residues. V shed 6 bases and J 1 base; nucleotides not matched to a gene: 5. CDR3 DNA sequence: TGTGCCAGCAGGCAAGGGGGCTGGAACACTGAAGCTTTCTTT. This gives the protein CASRQGGWNTEAFF.

The chain uses TRBV7-8 and TRBJ2-1; 8 bases fit TRBD2. J gave up 3 bases and V 5 bases, and 12 bases lay outside the gene matches. Germline loops: CDR1 SGHVS, CDR2 FQNEAQ. The CDR3 extends over 17 amino acids. CDR3 amino acids: CASSPGASGGFYNEQFF. The CDR3, as DNA: TGTGCCAGCAGCCCCGGTGCAAGCGGGGGTTTCTACAATGAGCAGTTCTTC.

The chain combines TRBV7-2 with TRBJ2-7; 7 positions match TRBD2. The V and J ends lost 2 bases and 6 bases, in that order; junction bases with no gene match: 10. This CDR3 is 15 amino acids long. The germline V gene has CDR1 SGHTA and CDR2 FQGNSA. The CDR3 nucleotides read TGTGCCAGCAGCTTATCCTCCGGACTAGGTATCGAGCAGTACTTC. Its translation: CASSLSSGLGIEQYF. Variable domain in full (rest from reference TRBV7-2 and TRBJ2-7): GAGVSQSPSNKVTEKGKDVELRCDPISGHTALYWYRQSLGQGLEFLIYFQGNSAPDKSGLPSDRFSAERTGGSVSTLTIQRTQQEDSAVYLCASSLSSGLGIEQYFGPGTRLTVT.

The J gene is TRBJ2-1, the V gene TRBV12-3 or TRBV12-4; 8 bases align to TRBD2. The CDR3 is 13 residues long. CDR3 in DNA: TGTGCAGTTAGCGGGATCTCCTACAATGAGCAGTTCTTC. Translating gives CAVSGISYNEQFF.

The sample holds many counts of this clonotype. The genes are TRBV7-2 and TRBJ2-2; the D gene is possibly TRBD2 (5 bases). CDR3 size: 16 residues. The germline V and J ends were trimmed by 5 bases and 0 bases, with 13 bases remaining between them. Germline V gene lookup returns CDR1 SGHTA and CDR2 FQGNSA. Here the CDR3 DNA reads TGTGCCAGCAGCCTCCGCAGACTAACGAACACCGGGGAGCTGTTTTTT. Translating it yields CASSLRRLTNTGELFF.

The chain couples TRBV7-9 to TRBJ2-1; 7 nucleotides agree with TRBD1. The CDR3 covers 15 residues. With V trimmed by 1 base and J by 10 bases, 10 bases remained unmatched. Germline CDR1 SEHNR, CDR2 FQNEAQ (reference sequence). The CDR3 loop is CASSLVSGNRGEQFF. Here the CDR3 DNA reads TGTGCCAGCAGCTTAGTTTCCGGGAACAGGGGCGAGCAGTTCTTC.

The table lists this clonotype with a few counts. The CDR3 reads CSAREDLGSPLHF. DNA of the CDR3: TGCAGTGCTAGAGAGGACCTGGGTTCACCCCTCCACTTT. This rearrangement joins TRBV20-1 to TRBJ1-6; D gene ambiguous. This CDR3 has 13 amino acids. Trimming stripped 0 bases from V and 9 bases from J, with 9 bases between. Germline lookup yields CDR1 DFQATT and CDR2 SNEGSKA (reference sequence).

This clonotype was picked up a small number of times. V gene TRBV7-2 combines with J gene TRBJ2-4, with 7 bases fitting TRBD1. The V and J ends lost 4 bases and 4 bases, in that order; junction bases with no gene match: 10. This CDR3 spans 16 amino acids. Germline-derived CDR1 and CDR2 are SGHTA and FQGNSA. The DNA of the CDR3 is TGTGCCAGCAGCTCCCGACAGGGAAGTGCAAAAAACATTCAGTACTTC. Amino acids: CASSSRQGSAKNIQYF.

The chain recombines TRBV6-2 or TRBV6-3 with TRBJ2-7; 9 bases fit TRBD2. Trimming took 6 bases from V and 2 from J; bases not matched to a gene: 17. CDR3 length: 18 residues. Germline CDR1 reads MNHEY; CDR2 reads SVGEGT. CDR3 amino acids: CASSPIPPVAGAPYEQYF. DNA of the CDR3: TGTGCCAGCAGCCCCATCCCTCCGGTAGCGGGAGCCCCCTACGAGCAGTACTTC.

This clonotype was seen a few times. The chain combines TRBV18 with TRBJ1-2, with 7 bases fitting TRBD1. The V gene's germline CDR1 is KGHSH and CDR2 LQKENI. The V segment lost 3 bases and the J segment 4 bases; nucleotides outside the gene matches: 8. This CDR3 contains 15 residues. CDR3 nucleotide sequence: TGTGCCAGCTCACCCGGGCAGGGGGAAAGCTATGGCTACACCTTC. The encoded protein is CASSPGQGESYGYTF.

Only a few counts were recorded for this clonotype. The rearrangement uses TRBV29-1 and TRBJ1-1, with D unclear. V lost 7 bases and J lost 3, with 12 bases in between. The germline V gene has CDR1 SQVTM and CDR2 ANQGSEA. CDR3 length: 12 amino acids. For the CDR3, the DNA is TGCAGCGCTGCATGGGTGGACACTGAAGCTTTCTTT. Translation: CSAAWVDTEAFF.

The genes are TRBV5-1 and TRBJ2-2; D remains ambiguous. Per the germline V gene, CDR1 is SGHRS and CDR2 is YFSETQ. Trimming took 1 base from V and 0 from J, leaving 7 bases between them. The length of the CDR3 is 15 residues. DNA of the CDR3: TGCGCCAGCAGCTTGCAGAGTGCGAACACCGGGGAGCTGTTTTTT. Its translation: CASSLQSANTGELFF.

This clonotype was picked up a small number of times. The chain employs TRBV20-1 and TRBJ2-3; D is undetermined. The ends were cut back, 3 bases at V and 0 bases at J, with 1 base in the middle. The length of the CDR3 is 11 residues. Germline V CDR1 and CDR2: DFQATT, SNEGSKA (reference sequence). CDR3 nucleotides: TGCAGTGCTAGGAGCACAGATACGCAGTATTTT. Translated: CSARSTDTQYF.

The rearrangement joins TRBV18 to TRBJ2-2; 8 bases are shared with TRBD1. With 0 bases clipped from V and 3 bases from J, the junction kept 3 bases outside the gene matches. The CDR3 covers 16 residues. Per the germline V gene, CDR1 is KGHSH and CDR2 is LQKENI. DNA of the CDR3: TGTGCCAGCTCACCACCGACAGGGGTGGACACCGGGGAGCTGTTTTTT. Residues: CASSPPTGVDTGELFF.

V gene TRBV2 combines with J gene TRBJ1-4; 7 bases line up with TRBD1. The CDR3 is 13 residues long. Germline lookup yields CDR1 SNHLY and CDR2 FYNNEI. V shed 7 bases, J shed 7 bases, and the junction held 6 bases outside the gene matches. The CDR3 loop reads CASKPDRTEKLFF. The CDR3 DNA reads as TGTGCCAGCAAGCCGGACAGGACTGAAAAACTGTTTTTT.

In this sample, this clonotype turned up many times. The rearrangement joins TRBV7-2 to TRBJ2-2; D call uncertain. The CDR3 is 13 amino acids. The V end lost 3 bases, the J end lost 8 bases, and 10 bases lay between the germline ends. Germline CDR1 is SGHTA and CDR2 is FQGNSA. The CDR3 DNA reads TGTGCCAGCAGCTTGGGGTCAGGTGGGGAGCTGTTTTTT. As protein: CASSLGSGGELFF.

The J gene is TRBJ2-5, the V gene TRBV10-3; 7 bases line up with TRBD2. In germline, CDR1 is ENHRY, CDR2 SYGVKD. This CDR3 region has 14 residues. Trimming removed 5 bases from V and 1 base from J; junction bases left unmatched: 4. The CDR3 DNA is TGTGCCATCAGTTATTCTAGCGGCCAAGAGACCCAGTACTTC. Its translation: CAISYSSGQETQYF.

This clonotype has just a few counts. The rearrangement uses TRBV4-3 and TRBJ2-1; TRBD2 matches 7 bases. Germline CDR1 is LGHNA and CDR2 is YSLEER. This CDR3 is 16 amino acids long. Unmatched junction bases numbered 10, after V lost 3 bases and J lost 5 bases. DNA for the CDR3: TGCGCCAGCAGCCAGTCTCTAGCGGATGCGAACAATGAGCAGTTCTTC. Amino acid sequence: CASSQSLADANNEQFF.